Listed below are T cell receptor beta chains from one sample, sequenced in a study of cytomegalovirus exposure and HLA in healthy donors. Sequencing was performed with immunoSEQ multiplex PCR; in TCRdb, only in-frame clones are kept and a portion is missing. The sample yields roughly 180,000 clones, 75% to 85% seen once. Input material: PBMCs. The receptors derive from a woman aged 60 to 75 in good health and CMV-seropositive. Both conserved end residues are part of each CDR3. The D gene is left open where the match is weak. Where a row states a size, it is once, few, many or the class of an expanded clone; other rows omit it.

d_gene: -
abundance: -
j_gene: TRBJ2-2
v_gene: TRBV28
CDR3nt: TGTGCCTCTTGGCCGGGACAAATCACCGGGGAGCTGTTTTTT
CDR3aa: CASWPGQITGELFF

d_gene: -
abundance: -
j_gene: TRBJ1-3
v_gene: TRBV5-4
CDR3nt: TGTGCCAGCAGCTCCGACACTTTCTCTGGAAACACCATATATTTT
CDR3aa: CASSSDTFSGNTIYF

d_gene: -
abundance: -
j_gene: TRBJ2-7
v_gene: TRBV21-1
CDR3nt: TGTGCCAGCAGCAAAGTCCCTCAACTAGCGGGAGAGCTGGACGAGCAGTACTTC
CDR3aa: CASSKVPQLAGELDEQYF

d_gene: -
abundance: -
j_gene: TRBJ2-1
v_gene: TRBV29-1
CDR3nt: TGCAGCGTTGAAGATCTCTCACCAGGACAACCGTACCACAATGAGCAGTTCTTC
CDR3aa: CSVEDLSPGQPYHNEQFF

d_gene: TRBD2
abundance: -
j_gene: TRBJ2-1
v_gene: TRBV9
CDR3nt: TGTGCCAGCAGCGGAGGAGGCAGGACTAGCGGCTACAATGAGCAGTTCTTC
CDR3aa: CASSGGGRTSGYNEQFF

d_gene: -
abundance: -
j_gene: TRBJ2-1
v_gene: TRBV19
CDR3nt: TGTGCCAGTAGTATGGGGGCTATGAATGAGCAGTTCTTC
CDR3aa: CASSMGAMNEQFF

d_gene: -
abundance: -
j_gene: TRBJ2-7
v_gene: TRBV27
CDR3nt: TGTGCCAGCAGTCGAGAAGGTTACTACGAGCAGTACTTC
CDR3aa: CASSREGYYEQYF

d_gene: -
abundance: once
j_gene: TRBJ2-1
v_gene: TRBV5-1
CDR3nt: TGCGCCAGCAGCTTCGATGGACAGCTCTCCTACAATGAGCAGTTCTTC
CDR3aa: CASSFDGQLSYNEQFF

d_gene: -
abundance: -
j_gene: TRBJ2-4
v_gene: TRBV18
CDR3nt: TGTGCCAGCTCAGGGGCCAAGAGCAGCCGAGGCAAAAACATTCAGTACTTC
CDR3aa: CASSGAKSSRGKNIQYF

d_gene: -
abundance: few
j_gene: TRBJ1-2
v_gene: TRBV2
CDR3nt: TGTGCCAGCAGTGTGCGAGGGTCTGGCTACACCTTC
CDR3aa: CASSVRGSGYTF

d_gene: TRBD1
abundance: -
j_gene: TRBJ1-2
v_gene: TRBV5-4
CDR3nt: TGTGCCAGCAGCCCCGGACAGGGAGACTACACCTTC
CDR3aa: CASSPGQGDYTF

d_gene: TRBD1
abundance: -
j_gene: TRBJ1-6
v_gene: TRBV11-2
CDR3nt: TGTGCCAGCAGCCTCGGGACAGGGATCGGGCCCCTCCACTTT
CDR3aa: CASSLGTGIGPLHF

d_gene: -
abundance: once
j_gene: TRBJ2-7
v_gene: TRBV6-5
CDR3nt: TGTGCCAGCAGTTCAACCAAGGGGTTTCCCTACGAGCAGTACTTC
CDR3aa: CASSSTKGFPYEQYF

d_gene: TRBD2
abundance: -
j_gene: TRBJ2-3
v_gene: TRBV19
CDR3nt: TGTGCCAGTACCACGGGACTAAGTAGCGCAGATACGCAGTATTTT
CDR3aa: CASTTGLSSADTQYF

d_gene: -
abundance: -
j_gene: TRBJ2-1
v_gene: TRBV10-3
CDR3nt: TGTGCCATCAGTGAGTGGCCTTACAATGAGCAGTTCTTC
CDR3aa: CAISEWPYNEQFF

d_gene: -
abundance: -
j_gene: TRBJ2-6
v_gene: TRBV6-5
CDR3nt: TGTGCCAGCAGTTACGTCGGGACTGGGGCCAACGGCCTGACTTTC
CDR3aa: CASSYVGTGANGLTF

d_gene: TRBD1
abundance: -
j_gene: TRBJ2-2
v_gene: TRBV9
CDR3nt: TGTGCCAGCAGCCCGGGACAGGGGTACACCGGGGAGCTGTTTTTT
CDR3aa: CASSPGQGYTGELFF

d_gene: -
abundance: -
j_gene: TRBJ1-2
v_gene: TRBV28
CDR3nt: TGTGCCAGCAGTGCAGACAGACTGGGCTACACCTTC
CDR3aa: CASSADRLGYTF

d_gene: -
abundance: -
j_gene: TRBJ2-2
v_gene: TRBV6-1
CDR3nt: TGTGCCAGCAGTGAGAACACAGGGTACGGGGAGCTGTTTTTT
CDR3aa: CASSENTGYGELFF

d_gene: -
abundance: -
j_gene: TRBJ1-4
v_gene: TRBV5-6
CDR3nt: TGTGCCAGCAGTCTTAAGGGGCACGAAAAACTGTTTTTT
CDR3aa: CASSLKGHEKLFF